This T cell receptor (beta chain) is drawn from a study of blood T cell repertoires in COVID-19. Study-level information: The study drew acute and convalescent COVID-19 samples from the United States, Italy and Spain. The cDNA or gDNA used as material had been derived from T cells, B-cell-depleted T cells, or PBMCs.

Individuals drawn from some 25 US areas were about 18 to 100 years old. The table came from immunoSEQ multiplex PCR; TCRdb's copy has only in-frame clones and leaves some out. Here the sample spans 200,000 to 250,000 clones, 80% to 90% being singletons. The sequenced material came from PBMCs or T cells enriched from blood (not recorded which). This receptor was identified in a woman in her thirties who had been exposed to COVID-19.

Here the CDR3 DNA reads TGTGCCAGCAGCTTGTCTGCTGGGGGGGCCTACGAGCAGTACTTC. Its protein is CASSLSAGGAYEQYF. The rearrangement links TRBV5-4 to TRBJ2-7; TRBD2 matches 7 bases. V trimming: 1 base; J trimming: 2 bases; junction bases outside the gene matches: 6. Germline V gene lookup returns CDR1 SGHNT and CDR2 YYREEE (reference sequence). The CDR3 is made up of 15 amino acids. Complete variable domain (other parts from reference TRBV5-4 and TRBJ2-7): ETGVTQSPTHLIKTRGQQVTLRCSSQSGHNTVSWYQQALGQGPQFIFQYYREEENGRGNFPPRFSGLQFPNYSSELNVNALELDDSALYLCASSLSAGGAYEQYFGPGTRLTVT.